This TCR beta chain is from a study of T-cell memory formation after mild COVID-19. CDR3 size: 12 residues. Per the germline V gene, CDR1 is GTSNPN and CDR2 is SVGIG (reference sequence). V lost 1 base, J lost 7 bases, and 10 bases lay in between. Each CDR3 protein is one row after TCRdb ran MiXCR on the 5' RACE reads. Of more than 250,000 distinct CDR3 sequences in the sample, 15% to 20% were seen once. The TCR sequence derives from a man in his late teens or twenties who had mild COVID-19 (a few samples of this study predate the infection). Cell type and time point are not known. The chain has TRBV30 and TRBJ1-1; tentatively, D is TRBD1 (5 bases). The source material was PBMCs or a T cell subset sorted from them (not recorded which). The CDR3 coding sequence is TGTGCCTGGAGTGGGGGGGGGAATGAAGCTTTCTTT. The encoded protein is CAWSGGGNEAFF.